These 2 T cell receptor beta chains were all obtained from the same sample, sequenced in a study of blood T cell repertoires in COVID-19. TCRdb's table, derived via immunoSEQ multiplex PCR, lists solely in-frame clones and lacks some. Here the sample spans hundreds of thousands of clones, about nine tenths being singletons. Material for sequencing was peripheral blood. Source of these receptors: a middle-aged man with COVID-19, enrolled during active disease.

This rearrangement joins TRBV9 to TRBJ2-3; a possible D gene is TRBD1 (6 bases). CDR3 length: 15 amino acids. Germline CDR1 SGDLS, CDR2 YYNGEE. Between the trimmed V and J ends, which lost 4 bases and 1 base, there was a span of 13 bases. The CDR3 protein is CASSTFHRGTDTQYF. CDR3 nucleotides: TGTGCCAGCAGCACCTTCCACAGGGGCACAGATACGCAGTATTTT. The variable domain in full, completed from reference TRBV9 and TRBJ2-3, reads DSGVTQTPKHLITATGQRVTLRCSPRSGDLSVYWYQQSLDQGLQFLIQYYNGEERAKGNILERFSAQQFPDLHSELNLSSLELGDSALYFCASSTFHRGTDTQYFGPGTRLTVL.

This clone has just a few counts. The chain recombines TRBV6-5 with TRBJ2-5, with 7 bases aligning to TRBD1. This CDR3 spans 14 amino acids. V was pared by 6 bases and J by 2 bases, with 6 bases of the junction left unmatched. Germline CDR1 MNHEY, CDR2 SVGAGI. CDR3 residues: CASRHQDRQETQYF. CDR3 nucleotides: TGTGCCAGCAGACACCAGGACAGGCAAGAGACCCAGTACTTC.